Listed below are T cell receptor beta chains from one sample, sequenced in a study of early T cells in non-severe SARS-CoV-2 infection. TCRdb reprocessed the 5' RACE reads via MiXCR and lists one record per CDR3 protein. The sample contains 77,000 or so distinct CDR3 sequences, more than 14% of which appear only once. The sample in question was whole blood, obtained at baseline. These receptors originate from an adult who was a healthcare worker with PCR-confirmed SARS-CoV-2 infection or an uninfected control (not recorded which). CDR3s include the opening cysteine and the closing phenylalanine or tryptophan. A D gene is named only where the DNA matches it firmly. A clone size is listed for some rows: how often the clone was seen (once, few, many), or a class if it is expanded.

abundance	j_gene	d_gene	v_gene	CDR3aa	CDR3nt
many	TRBJ2-2	NA	TRBV14	CASSRRLDGELFF	TGTGCCAGCAGCCGACGCCTGGACGGGGAGCTGTTTTTT
many	TRBJ2-1	NA	TRBV28	CASSLGPRGFF	TGTGCCAGCAGTCTCGGACCACGAGGGTTCTTC
few	TRBJ1-1	NA	TRBV3-1	CASSQGPGVNTEAFF	TGTGCCAGCAGCCAAGGTCCAGGGGTGAACACTGAAGCTTTCTTT
few	TRBJ2-7	NA	TRBV20-1	CSAPNRDRYEQYF	TGCAGTGCACCGAACAGGGACCGCTACGAGCAGTACTTC
medium-sized	TRBJ1-2	NA	TRBV29-1	CSVARSYGYTF	TGCAGCGTTGCCAGGTCCTATGGCTACACCTTC
NA	TRBJ2-5	NA	TRBV5-1	CASSPGNPGETQYF	TGCGCCAGCAGCCCCGGGAACCCTGGGGAGACCCAGTACTTC
many	TRBJ1-2	NA	TRBV19	CASTLRDTYGYTF	TGTGCCAGTACTCTTCGGGACACCTATGGCTACACCTTC
NA	TRBJ2-1	TRBD1	TRBV11-1	CASSLGVGDSSYNEQFF	TGTGCCAGCAGCTTAGGGGTGGGGGACAGCTCCTACAATGAGCAGTTCTTC
few	TRBJ2-2	TRBD2	TRBV14	CASSPGLAGGPFTGELFF	TGTGCCAGCAGCCCTGGACTAGCGGGAGGGCCTTTCACCGGGGAGCTGTTTTTT
many	TRBJ1-1	TRBD1	TRBV29-1	CSVEAQGASEAFF	TGCAGCGTTGAAGCCCAGGGGGCGTCTGAAGCTTTCTTT
NA	TRBJ2-3	TRBD2	TRBV7-6	CASSGLATPTDTQYF	TGTGCCAGCAGCGGACTAGCTACGCCCACAGATACGCAGTATTTT
NA	TRBJ2-2	NA	TRBV29-1	CSVAVSNTGELFF	TGCAGCGTTGCAGTTTCGAACACCGGGGAGCTGTTTTTT
NA	TRBJ1-2	NA	TRBV6-5	CASSGTGYGYTF	TGTGCCAGCAGTGGCACAGGCTATGGCTACACCTTC
many	TRBJ1-4	NA	TRBV11-2	CASSLGRTENEKLFF	TGTGCCAGCAGCTTAGGAAGGACGGAGAATGAAAAACTGTTTTTT
few	TRBJ1-1	NA	TRBV6-1	CASSESFGTEAFF	TGTGCCAGCAGTGAATCCTTTGGCACTGAAGCTTTCTTT
NA	TRBJ2-1	TRBD2	TRBV2	CASTLRGTSGKNEQFF	TGTGCCAGCACTCTACGAGGGACTAGCGGGAAGAATGAGCAGTTCTTC
few	TRBJ2-1	TRBD2	TRBV9	CASSSRTSGGYNEQFF	TGTGCCAGCAGCTCTCGGACTAGCGGGGGGTACAATGAGCAGTTCTTC
few	TRBJ2-2	NA	TRBV14	CASSLYSTNTGELFF	TGTGCCAGCAGCCTCTACTCGACGAACACCGGGGAGCTGTTTTTT
few	TRBJ2-7	NA	TRBV28	CASSAWPAGQYEQYF	TGTGCCAGCAGTGCCTGGCCTGCGGGGCAGTACGAGCAGTACTTC
NA	TRBJ1-2	NA	TRBV29-1	CSVEGDKLGAGYTF	TGCAGCGTTGAAGGGGACAAGCTAGGCGCTGGCTACACCTTC
NA	TRBJ2-2	NA	TRBV5-8	CASNLGHGGSGELFF	TGTGCCAGCAACTTGGGGCACGGAGGGAGCGGGGAGCTGTTTTTT
few	TRBJ2-7	NA	TRBV12-3/TRBV12-4	CASSFGQINYEQYF	TGTGCCAGCAGTTTCGGACAGATTAACTACGAGCAGTACTTC
NA	TRBJ2-1	NA	TRBV7-9	CASSLSLLAEQFF	TGTGCCAGCAGCTTAAGCCTCCTAGCTGAGCAGTTCTTC
few	TRBJ2-7	NA	TRBV20-1	CSAGGGTYEQYF	TGCAGTGCTGGCGGAGGAACCTACGAGCAGTACTTC
NA	TRBJ1-6	TRBD1	TRBV7-9	CASSASGQQNSPLHF	TGTGCCAGCAGCGCATCGGGACAGCAAAATTCACCCCTCCACTTT